What follows are 20 T cell receptor beta chains derived from one specimen sequenced in a study of vaccination and CD4 T cells after COVID-19. Cultured CD4+ T cell DNA was sequenced using the Oncomine TCR Beta short-read assay. TCRdb ran MiXCR on the PCR reads and lists one entry per CDR3 protein. The sample lists fewer than 20,000 distinct CDR3 sequences, roughly two fifths occurring once. These receptors' antigens are unknown. Treatment defined: approximately 9-day PBMC culture with coronavirus spike peptide pools or control peptides (ViraFEST assay). The sample consisted of CD4+ T cells from blood, cultured in vitro, taken before SARS-CoV-2 vaccination. These receptors all come from a human donor who received a COVID-19 vaccine.

In its sample, this clonotype was seen a few times. The chain joins TRBV18 to TRBJ1-6; D gene ambiguous. Trimming took off 2 bases at V and 7 bases at J, with 6 bases between the two ends. The CDR3 covers 13 residues. In germline, CDR1 is KGHSH, CDR2 LQKENI. The CDR3 coding sequence is TGTGCCAGCTCACCAGCAACAAATTCACCCCTCCACTTT. It is translated as CASSPATNSPLHF.

The J gene is TRBJ1-2, the V gene TRBV5-1; TRBD1 agrees at 7 bases. V dropped 4 bases and J dropped 1; count of bases not matched to a gene: 4. The CDR3 totals 14 residues. Germline V gene sequence: CDR1 SGHRS, CDR2 YFSETQ. Written as DNA, the CDR3 is TGCGCCAGCAGCGCGGGACAGTTTAACTATGGCTACACCTTC. Protein product: CASSAGQFNYGYTF.

The table lists this clonotype with a few counts. The V gene is TRBV10-3, the J gene TRBJ2-3, with TRBD2 identical over 9 bases. The germline V gene has CDR1 ENHRY and CDR2 SYGVKD. V was clipped by 3 bases and J by 5 bases; unmatched bases: 6. The CDR3 extends over 15 amino acids. The CDR3 here is CAISDRAGGIDTQYF. For the CDR3, the DNA is TGTGCCATCAGTGACCGAGCGGGGGGAATAGATACGCAGTATTTT.

The rearrangement links TRBV12-3 or TRBV12-4 to TRBJ2-3; D not certain. Trimming took off 3 bases at V and 3 bases at J, with 16 bases between the two ends. The CDR3 totals 16 residues. The CDR3 sequence: CASSFSRVAATDTQYF. CDR3 bases: TGTGCCAGCAGTTTCTCACGGGTAGCTGCGACAGATACGCAGTATTTT.

The gene calls are TRBV15 and TRBJ1-3; 7 bases match TRBD1. The CDR3 covers 18 residues. Germline trimming cut 2 bases from V and 4 bases from J; bases unmatched to any gene: 14. Germline loops: CDR1 LNHNV, CDR2 YYDKDF (reference sequence). CDR3 amino acids: CATSRSYQGGARGNTIYF. The CDR3 nucleotides are TGTGCCACCAGCAGATCTTACCAGGGGGGGGCTAGGGGAAACACCATATATTTT.

Only one count was recorded for this clonotype. The chain joins TRBV20-1 to TRBJ2-4; 7 positions match TRBD2. The CDR3 length is 14 residues. V shed 0 bases and J 3 bases; nucleotides not matched to a gene: 2. Germline V lookup: CDR1 DFQATT, CDR2 SNEGSKA (reference sequence). The CDR3: CSAREGTNKNIQYF. The CDR3 nucleotides are TGCAGTGCTAGAGAAGGGACTAACAAAAACATTCAGTACTTC.

V gene TRBV10-2 combines with J gene TRBJ1-5; 9 bases match TRBD1. The CDR3 has 14 residues. Germline CDR1 is WSHSY and CDR2 is SAAADI. V trimming: 6 bases; J trimming: 7 bases; junction bases outside the gene matches: 7. The CDR3 is CASRGTGTGQPQHF. In nucleotides, the CDR3 is TGCGCCAGCAGGGGGACAGGGACGGGGCAGCCCCAGCATTTT.

This rearrangement joins TRBV7-8 to TRBJ1-1, with D maybe TRBD1 (5 bases). Germline values: CDR1 SGHVS, CDR2 FQNEAQ. The V gene lost 4 bases and the J gene lost 0 bases, with 9 bases spanning the gap. This CDR3 comprises 14 residues. CDR3 amino acids: CASSYRSMNTEAFF. The DNA of the CDR3 is TGTGCCAGCAGCTACAGGAGCATGAACACTGAAGCTTTCTTT.

The chain is built from TRBV2 and TRBJ1-6; D possibly corresponds to TRBD1 (5 bases). This CDR3 has 14 residues. V lost 3 bases to trimming and J lost 6 bases, with 9 bases between them. CDR1 and CDR2 from the germline V gene are SNHLY and FYNNEI. CDR3 bases: TGTGCCAGCAGTGAGGGGGTAGTTAATTCACCCCTCCACTTT. This translates into CASSEGVVNSPLHF.

The chain is built from TRBV7-9 and TRBJ1-3; 8 bases match TRBD1. This CDR3 region has 17 residues. Per the germline V gene, CDR1 is SEHNR and CDR2 is FQNEAQ (reference sequence). After removal of 2 bases from V and 0 bases from J, the junction contained 6 bases not matched to a gene. The CDR3 bases are TGTGCCAGCAGCTTATGGCAGGGGGCGTCCTCTGGAAACACCATATATTTT. Its protein product is CASSLWQGASSGNTIYF.

J is TRBJ2-5 and V is TRBV19; 12 bases map to TRBD2. The CDR3 consists of 16 residues. J lost 6 bases, V lost 4 bases, and 9 bases had no gene match. Germline CDR1 is LNHDA and CDR2 is SQIVND (reference sequence). The CDR3 region has the DNA TGTGCCAGTAGTACCCCGGGACTAGCGGGTCCAAAGACCCAGTACTTC. Its translation is CASSTPGLAGPKTQYF.

The chain joins TRBV27 to TRBJ2-3; TRBD1 aligns across 9 bases. Germline CDR1 and CDR2: MNHEY and SMNVEV (reference sequence). The CDR3 has 16 residues. Trimming cost V 5 bases and J 0 bases; bases outside gene matches: 6. The CDR3 region is CASSTYRGLSTDTQYF. CDR3 nucleotide sequence: TGTGCCAGCAGTACCTACAGGGGGCTCAGCACAGATACGCAGTATTTT.

The chain combines TRBV25-1 with TRBJ2-3; D might be TRBD1 or TRBD2, each matching 6 bases. CDR1 MGHDK and CDR2 SYGVNS come from the germline V gene. The CDR3 is 15 amino acids. V was clipped by 2 bases and J by 2 bases, with 11 bases between them. CDR3 sequence reads: CASSEPRGATDTQYF. The CDR3 DNA is TGTGCCAGCAGTGAACCGAGGGGGGCCACAGATACGCAGTATTTT.

This clonotype was seen only a few times. The rearrangement uses TRBV20-1 and TRBJ1-6; a weak D match, TRBD1 (5 bases). The germline V and J ends were trimmed by 6 bases and 5 bases, with 17 bases remaining between them. The CDR3 runs 15 residues. Germline V gene sequence: CDR1 DFQATT, CDR2 SNEGSKA (reference sequence). In DNA, the CDR3 is TGCAGTGCCCGGACCACGACAGCGGATAATTCACCCCTCCACTTT. It encodes CSARTTTADNSPLHF.

This rearrangement joins TRBV30 to TRBJ1-5; D gene uncertain. V lost 4 bases and J lost 2, with 15 bases in between. The germline CDR1 and CDR2 sequences are GTSNPN and SVGIG (reference sequence). CDR3 length: 15 residues. CDR3 sequence: CAWKGMGSGNQPQHF. The CDR3 DNA reads as TGTGCCTGGAAAGGGATGGGCAGTGGCAATCAGCCCCAGCATTTT.

The rearrangement joins TRBV10-3 to TRBJ2-7; the match to TRBD1 covers 10 bases. The CDR3 runs to 15 residues. V shed 2 bases, J shed 2 bases, and the junction held 3 bases outside the gene matches. Germline-derived CDR1 and CDR2 are ENHRY and SYGVKD. CDR3: CAISEPGQGTYEQYF. CDR3 in DNA: TGTGCCATCAGTGAGCCGGGACAGGGGACCTACGAGCAGTACTTC.

In DNA, the CDR3 is TGCAGTGCTAGCGCTGGCGGGGGCCAAGAGACCCAGTACTTC. This sequence encodes CSASAGGGQETQYF. The chain is built from TRBV20-1 and TRBJ2-5; TRBD2 matches 7 bases. Germline CDR1 and CDR2: DFQATT and SNEGSKA (reference sequence). V lost 3 bases, J lost 1 base, and 5 bases stayed unmatched. The length of the CDR3 is 14 residues.

The genes are TRBV30 and TRBJ1-4; 9 nucleotides align to TRBD1. The V segment lost 1 base and the J segment 7 bases; nucleotides outside the gene matches: 4. The length of the CDR3 is 14 residues. Germline CDR1 and CDR2: GTSNPN and SVGIG (reference sequence). Written as DNA, the CDR3 is TGTGCCTGGAGTGGGACAGGGGTGCGTGAAAAACTGTTTTTT. It translates to CAWSGTGVREKLFF. Using reference TRBV30 and TRBJ1-4 for the parts outside the CDR3, the full variable domain is SQTIHQWPATLVQPVGSPLSLECTVEGTSNPNLYWYRQAAGRGLQLLFYSVGIGQISSEVPQNLSASRPQDRQFILSSKKLLLSDSGFYLCAWSGTGVREKLFFGSGTQLSVL.

The gene calls are TRBV6-5 and TRBJ1-6; D gene unclear. The length of the CDR3 is 19 residues. V was pared by 2 bases and J by 0 bases, with 17 bases between. In germline, CDR1 is MNHEY, CDR2 SVGAGI. In DNA form, the CDR3 reads TGTGCCAGCAGTTACAGGTTATCCGGGTCAAGCTCCTATAATTCACCCCTCCACTTT. Residues: CASSYRLSGSSSYNSPLHF.

V and J are TRBV7-6 and TRBJ2-7; 8 bases line up with TRBD2. The CDR3 length is 15 residues. With 0 bases clipped from V and 0 bases from J, the junction kept 1 base outside the gene matches. Per the germline V gene, CDR1 is SGHVS and CDR2 is FNYEAQ. CDR3: CASSLASGDSYEQYF. CDR3 sequence (DNA): TGTGCCAGCAGCTTAGCTAGCGGGGACTCCTACGAGCAGTACTTC. Using reference TRBV7-6 and TRBJ2-7 for the parts outside the CDR3, the full variable domain is GAGVSQSPRYKVTKRGQDVALRCDPISGHVSLYWYRQALGQGPEFLTYFNYEAQQDKSGLPNDRFSAERPEGSISTLTIQRTEQRDSAMYRCASSLASGDSYEQYFGPGTRLTVT.